The count of the clone carrying this T cell receptor (beta chain) is one. Its target is unknown. Generated by immunoSEQ multiplex PCR, the TCRdb table keeps only in-frame clones and is missing some. The sample holds around 69,000 clones, 65% to 80% seen once. This sample was taken from a study of vaccination effects on CD4 cells after COVID-19. Between the trimmed V and J ends, which lost 4 bases and 7 bases, there was a span of 18 bases. CDR1 and CDR2 from the germline V gene are SGHDT and YYEEEE. This CDR3 has 15 residues. Points from the study as a whole: Within healthy vaccinees, only 1 of 255 vaccine-induced clones displayed cross-reactivity with common cold coronaviruses.

Culture lasted 10 days before CD4+ T cell isolation. Of the BNT162b2 and mRNA-1273 vaccines, participants received two doses of one or the other. Here the sequenced sample was CD4+ T cells from PBMCs cultured without peptide, taken after COVID-19 vaccination. The sequence came from a human donor who received a COVID-19 vaccine. The chain links TRBV5-6 to TRBJ2-1; D possibly corresponds to TRBD1 (6 bases). The CDR3 sequence is CASSNRRQVGNEQFF. The CDR3 bases are TGTGCCAGCAGCAATCGGAGACAGGTGGGGAATGAGCAGTTCTTC.